This T cell receptor beta chain originates from a study of sequential checkpoint blockade in melanoma. Study-level information: First-line arms were nivolumab then ipilimumab, or the reverse, randomized 1:1. Both treatment sequences were followed by maintenance nivolumab.

Germline CDR1 and CDR2: SGHRS and YFSETQ. The CDR3 consists of 15 residues. V was pared by 2 bases and J by 4 bases, with 3 bases of the junction left unmatched. Treatment defined: randomized to nivolumab then ipilimumab (arm A) or the reverse (arm B). Patients had received no earlier DNA-damaging chemotherapy. Sorted cells were live CD3+CD8+, lacking CD19 and CD56, from PBMCs. Repertoires were generated with immunoSEQ multiplex PCR, while TCRdb's copy carries only in-frame clones and drops some. The sample shows about 28,000 clones, over 80% of them seen only once. The chain is built from TRBV5-1 and TRBJ2-6; TRBD1 agrees at 7 bases. This clonotype was obtained from a human donor with melanoma. This specimen consisted of CD8+ T cells sorted from blood (inferred from file names), obtained from a patient given nivolumab and ipilimumab in sequence. CDR3 coding DNA: TGCGCCAGCAGCTTAACAGGGGCAGGGGCCAACGTCCTGACTTTC. The encoded protein is CASSLTGAGANVLTF.